One sample yielded the 27 T cell receptor beta chains listed below, sequenced in a study of CD8+CD57+ T cells in acquired aplastic anemia. Genomic DNA served as template for TCR beta VDJ and CDR3 profiling. Via MiXCR, TCRdb re-called the reads, giving one row per CDR3 protein. Of hundreds of thousands of distinct CDR3 sequences detected, around 60% appear once; the ten largest clones hold 7.5% to 9%. What was sequenced was sorted CD4+, CD8+, or CD8+CD57+ T cells (not recorded which) from PBMCs. Receptors were obtained from a human donor with severe aplastic anemia or a healthy control (not recorded which).

The chain employs TRBV5-1 and TRBJ1-2, with D maybe TRBD1 (6 bases). CDR3 length equals 15 residues. V gave up 2 bases and J gave up 8 bases, with 19 bases separating them. CDR1 is SGHRS, CDR2 YFSETQ, per germline. DNA for the CDR3: TGCGCCAGCAGCTTCAACCAGGGGCTCATGGACGGCTACACCTTC. Encoded protein: CASSFNQGLMDGYTF. The entire variable domain, with the rest obtained from reference TRBV5-1 and TRBJ1-2, is as follows: KAGVTQTPRYLIKTRGQQVTLSCSPISGHRSVSWYQQTPGQGLQFLFEYFSETQRNKGNFPGRFSGRQFSNSRSEMNVSTLELGDSALYLCASSFNQGLMDGYTFGSGTRLTVV.

The chain recombines TRBV20-1 with TRBJ2-7; 10 bases line up with TRBD1. The junction had 6 bases not matched to a gene; V was cut back by 6 bases and J by 7 bases. Germline CDR1 is DFQATT and CDR2 is SNEGSKA (reference sequence). The CDR3 contains 12 residues. Written as DNA, the CDR3 is TGCAGTGCCGGGACAGGGGCAGAGGAGCAGTACTTC. Translated: CSAGTGAEEQYF.

The chain uses TRBV20-1 and TRBJ2-1; D may be TRBD1 or TRBD2 (6 bases each). The J call is doubtful: the DNA matches TRBJ2-5 better. CDR1 is DFQATT and CDR2 is SNEGSKA in the germline V gene (reference sequence). CDR3 length: 16 amino acids. CDR3 nucleotides: TGCAGTGCTAGAGGAACAGGTATCGGGGGCAATCAGCCCCAGTACTTC. The encoded protein is CSARGTGIGGNQPQYF.

V is TRBV5-1 and J is TRBJ1-1; D not certain. CDR1 and CDR2 (germline): SGHRS, YFSETQ. This CDR3 is built from 12 residues. Trimming cost V 0 bases and J 10 bases, with 10 bases left between them. The CDR3: CASSLEGGGAFF. The CDR3 DNA sequence: TGCGCCAGCAGCTTGGAAGGTGGAGGAGCTTTCTTT.

This clonotype appeared many times. V gene TRBV20-1 combines with J gene TRBJ2-7; D may correspond to TRBD1 or TRBD2 (5 bases each). Germline CDR1 reads DFQATT; CDR2 reads SNEGSKA (reference sequence). CDR3 size: 14 residues. The V gene lost 3 bases and the J gene lost 2 bases, with 14 bases spanning the gap. The CDR3 DNA is TGCAGTGCTAGGGGGGATCAGGTTGCCTACGAGCAGTACTTC. It encodes CSARGDQVAYEQYF.

The J gene is TRBJ1-1, the V gene TRBV20-1, with a tentative D call TRBD1 (5 bases). Germline V CDR1 and CDR2: DFQATT, SNEGSKA (reference sequence). The CDR3 is made up of 13 amino acids. Trimming took 4 bases from V and 0 from J, leaving 9 bases between them. The CDR3 DNA is TGCAGTGCTACCAGGGCCCTGAACACTGAAGCTTTCTTT. This gives the protein CSATRALNTEAFF.

The rearrangement joins TRBV19 to TRBJ2-4, with D tentatively TRBD1 (5 bases). The germline CDR1 and CDR2 sequences are LNHDA and SQIVND (reference sequence). The CDR3 has 12 residues. The V and J ends lost 10 bases and 6 bases respectively, with 13 bases between them. CDR3 in DNA: TGTGCCACTGCCCTGGGGCTAAACATTCAGTACTTC. Protein sequence: CATALGLNIQYF.

In DNA form, the CDR3 reads TGCAGTGCTTTGTACCCTGGCAGCAATCAGCCCCAGCATTTT. Translation: CSALYPGSNQPQHF. The chain is built from TRBV20-1 and TRBJ1-5; D is unclear. CDR1 is DFQATT, CDR2 SNEGSKA, per germline (reference sequence). The V gene lost 5 bases and the J gene lost 1 base, with 12 bases spanning the gap. The CDR3 sequence is 14 residues long.

The chain combines TRBV29-1 with TRBJ2-1; 8 bases are a match to TRBD2. Trimming cost V 3 bases and J 7 bases; bases outside gene matches: 8. This CDR3 region has 14 residues. CDR1 and CDR2 from the germline V gene are SQVTM and ANQGSEA. The CDR3 nucleotides read TGCAGCGTTGAGGAACGGGAGGGCACGAATGAGCAGTTCTTC. This codes for CSVEEREGTNEQFF.

The chain carries TRBV7-9 and TRBJ2-7; 9 positions match TRBD2. V dropped 2 bases and J dropped 5; count of bases not matched to a gene: 4. The V gene's germline CDR1 is SEHNR and CDR2 FQNEAQ (reference sequence). This CDR3 contains 14 residues. The DNA for the CDR3 is TGTGCCAGCAGCTTACTAGCGGGGACCGACGAGCAGTACTTC. It translates to CASSLLAGTDEQYF. The variable domain in full, completed from reference TRBV7-9 and TRBJ2-7, reads DTGVSQNPRHKITKRGQNVTFRCDPISEHNRLYWYRQTLGQGPEFLTYFQNEAQLEKSRLLSDRFSAERPKGSFSTLEIQRTEQGDSAMYLCASSLLAGTDEQYFGPGTRLTVT.

The CDR3 loop is CASSRQGRETQYF. CDR3 sequence (DNA): TGTGCCAGTAGCAGACAGGGAAGAGAGACCCAGTACTTC. The rearrangement joins TRBV19 to TRBJ2-5; 7 bases agree with TRBD1. Germline CDR1 is LNHDA and CDR2 is SQIVND (reference sequence). The CDR3 has 13 residues. The junction had 5 bases not matched to a gene; V was cut back by 6 bases and J by 4 bases.

Note on this clonotype: The junction departs from the called germline gene at one end, perhaps through a read error. V usage is TRBV7-8 and J usage is TRBJ1-1; 7 bases match TRBD1. From germline, CDR1 is SGHVS and CDR2 FQNEAQ. The CDR3 loop spans 16 amino acids. The CDR3 reads CASSNYDRVYDTEALF. The CDR3 DNA reads TGTGCCAGCAGCAACTATGACAGGGTGTATGACACTGAAGCTCTCTTT.

This chain uses TRBV10-1 with TRBJ2-7; 10 nucleotides line up with TRBD2. Germline CDR1 WNHNN, CDR2 SYGVQD (reference sequence). The CDR3 length is 19 residues. V lost 0 bases and J lost 3; bases outside the gene matches: 14. The CDR3 loop is CASSESVRGASGGYYEQYF. CDR3 DNA sequence: TGCGCCAGCAGTGAGTCTGTTAGGGGGGCTAGCGGGGGCTACTACGAGCAGTACTTC.

This chain joins TRBV15 and TRBJ1-4, with TRBD1 matching over 10 bases. Germline loops: CDR1 LNHNV, CDR2 YYDKDF (reference sequence). CDR3 size: 16 residues. V was clipped by 2 bases and J by 7 bases; unmatched bases: 7. For the CDR3, the DNA is TGTGCCACCAGCAGAAGGACAGGGGGTGGGGGTGAAAAACTGTTTTTT. Its translation is CATSRRTGGGGEKLFF.

This clonotype is a singleton in its sample. The rearrangement links TRBV10-3 to TRBJ2-7; D gene unclear. The CDR3 has 15 amino acids. V was shortened by 0 bases and J by 7 bases, with 16 bases between the two germline ends. The germline CDR1 and CDR2 sequences are ENHRY and SYGVKD. The chain's CDR3 is CAISESALNDREQYF. The DNA for the CDR3 is TGTGCCATCAGTGAGTCGGCCTTGAATGACCGGGAGCAGTACTTC.

The table lists this clonotype with many counts. This chain connects TRBV11-1 to TRBJ2-1, with TRBD2 identical over 14 bases. The CDR3 contains 14 residues. After removal of 3 bases from V and 9 bases from J, the junction contained 1 base not matched to a gene. CDR1 is SGHAT and CDR2 is FQDESV in the germline V gene (reference sequence). For the CDR3, the DNA is TGTGCCAGCAGCTTGGGACTAGCGGGGGCTGAGCAGTTCTTC. Its translation: CASSLGLAGAEQFF.

The gene calls are TRBV29-1 and TRBJ1-1; 7 nucleotides line up with TRBD1. The V gene's germline CDR1 is SQVTM and CDR2 ANQGSEA. V lost 7 bases, J lost 8 bases, and 13 bases stayed unmatched. This CDR3 is built from 13 residues. CDR3 DNA sequence: TGCAGCGCTGTACCGACAGGGAGGCTAGAAGCTTTCTTT. Its protein is CSAVPTGRLEAFF.

This clonotype was detected only once. The V call is TRBV20-1, the J call TRBJ1-1; D unclear. CDR1 and CDR2 (germline): DFQATT, SNEGSKA (reference sequence). V lost 5 bases, J lost 4 bases, and 8 bases lay in between. This CDR3 has 11 amino acids. CDR3: CSAVVATEAFF. The CDR3 coding sequence is TGCAGTGCTGTTGTAGCCACTGAAGCTTTCTTT.

This clonotype was counted between two and nine times. The chain combines TRBV9 with TRBJ2-2, with 8 positions matching TRBD2. The CDR3 is 15 amino acids. Germline V gene lookup returns CDR1 SGDLS and CDR2 YYNGEE. V trimming: 3 bases; J trimming: 1 base; junction bases outside the gene matches: 2. The CDR3 reads CASSAGGENTGELFF. In DNA form, the CDR3 reads TGTGCCAGCAGCGCGGGGGGGGAGAACACCGGGGAGCTGTTTTTT. The whole variable domain, remainder taken from reference TRBV9 and TRBJ2-2, is DSGVTQTPKHLITATGQRVTLRCSPRSGDLSVYWYQQSLDQGLQFLIQYYNGEERAKGNILERFSAQQFPDLHSELNLSSLELGDSALYFCASSAGGENTGELFFGEGSRLTVL.

V and J are TRBV6-2 or TRBV6-3 and TRBJ1-2; D not certain. Per the germline V gene, CDR1 is MNHEY and CDR2 is SVGEGT. The ends were cut back, 0 bases at V and 0 bases at J, with 14 bases in the middle. This CDR3 spans 17 amino acids. The CDR3 DNA follows: TGTGCCAGCAGTTACTCGGAGCTGCAGAGGGCTAACTATGGCTACACCTTC. Translation gives CASSYSELQRANYGYTF.

This clonotype was counted between two and nine times. The junction and the germline gene differ at one end; a read error may be behind it. The rearrangement uses TRBV7-3 and TRBJ1-2; 7 positions agree with TRBD1. This CDR3 contains 15 residues. CDR1 is SGHTA, CDR2 FQGTGA, per germline. The CDR3 protein is CATSRDPQGQGGYTF. Here the CDR3 DNA reads TGTGCCACCAGCAGAGACCCACAGGGGCAGGGTGGCTACACCTTC.

V usage is TRBV7-2 and J usage is TRBJ2-7; a possible D gene is TRBD1 (5 bases). CDR1 and CDR2 (germline): SGHTA, FQGNSA. This CDR3 is 14 amino acids long. Trimming cost V 4 bases and J 1 base, with 11 bases left between them. DNA for the CDR3: TGTGCCAGCAGCTCGTCGACAGCTTCCTACGAGCAGTACTTC. This gives the protein CASSSSTASYEQYF. The full variable domain, in which reference TRBV7-2 and TRBJ2-7 provide the parts outside the CDR3, is GAGVSQSPSNKVTEKGKDVELRCDPISGHTALYWYRQSLGQGLEFLIYFQGNSAPDKSGLPSDRFSAERTGGSVSTLTIQRTQQEDSAVYLCASSSSTASYEQYFGPGTRLTVT.

The chain carries TRBV18 and TRBJ1-2; the match to TRBD1 covers 7 bases. V shed 5 bases and J 2 bases; nucleotides not matched to a gene: 11. Looked up from germline, CDR1 is KGHSH and CDR2 is LQKENI. The CDR3 is 16 residues long. The CDR3 spells CASSTKQGPTNYGYTF. Here the CDR3 DNA reads TGTGCCAGCTCAACCAAACAGGGGCCTACCAACTATGGCTACACCTTC.

This clonotype was counted at least ten times. This sequence joins TRBV5-1 and TRBJ1-1; 7 positions agree with TRBD1. V gave up 5 bases and J gave up 3 bases; unmatched junction bases: 4. CDR3 size: 13 residues. The germline V gene has CDR1 SGHRS and CDR2 YFSETQ. This CDR3 is CASSNQGDTEAFF. The CDR3 DNA sequence: TGCGCCAGCAGTAATCAGGGGGACACTGAAGCTTTCTTT.

There are many counts of this clonotype. The rearrangement uses TRBV2 and TRBJ2-3; 8 bases are a match to TRBD2. The CDR3 covers 14 residues. Per germline, CDR1 SNHLY and CDR2 FYNNEI. J was trimmed by 5 bases and V by 4 bases; bases with no gene match: 5. The CDR3 DNA sequence: TGTGCCAGCAGTGTCCTAGCGGGCATAGATACGCAGTATTTT. Protein: CASSVLAGIDTQYF.

As DNA, the CDR3 is TGTGCCAGTAGTATAGGAGGGGGGGTCGGCTACGAGCAGTACTTC. Its translation is CASSIGGGVGYEQYF. The chain couples TRBV19 to TRBJ2-7; D is perhaps TRBD2 (7 bases). CDR1 is LNHDA, CDR2 SQIVND, per germline (reference sequence). Deletions cut 1 base from V and 3 bases from J, with 13 bases between. CDR3 length: 15 residues.

A few counts support this clonotype. This chain connects TRBV2 to TRBJ1-2; 10 bases match TRBD1. The J segment lost 6 bases and the V segment lost 7 bases, leaving 5 bases of the junction unmatched. CDR1 is SNHLY, CDR2 FYNNEI, per germline. The CDR3 totals 13 residues. The CDR3 DNA reads TGTGCCAGCACCCAGACAGGGGGCGATGGCTACACCTTC. As protein: CASTQTGGDGYTF. Full variable domain (rest looked up from reference TRBV2 and TRBJ1-2): EPEVTQTPSHQVTQMGQEVILRCVPISNHLYFYWYRQILGQKVEFLVSFYNNEISEKSEIFDDQFSVERPDGSNFTLKIRSTKLEDSAMYFCASTQTGGDGYTFGSGTRLTVV.